These 32 T cell receptor beta chains came from one sample sequenced in a study of cytomegalovirus exposure and HLA in healthy donors. Primers for the PCR totalled 60 Vbeta and 13 Jbeta. The protocol was immunoSEQ multiplex PCR, while the TCRdb copy is restricted to in-frame clones and leaves out a portion. This table has 200,000 to 250,000 clones, approximately 80% appearing once. The material sequenced was PBMCs. These TCRs come from a young man in good health and CMV-seronegative.

The rearrangement joins TRBV6-6 to TRBJ1-1; D not certain. The length of the CDR3 is 13 residues. From germline, CDR1 is MNHNY and CDR2 SVGAGI (reference sequence). V was pared by 7 bases and J by 6 bases, with 15 bases between. The CDR3 DNA sequence: TGTGCCAGCACCCTTTCGAGGGATGCTGAAGCTTTCTTT. The encoded protein is CASTLSRDAEAFF.

This clone showed up just once. The V call is TRBV7-2, the J call TRBJ1-5; D is ambiguous. CDR3 size: 14 residues. Germline CDR1 is SGHTA and CDR2 is FQGNSA. V was clipped by 6 bases and J by 7 bases, with 16 bases between them. This CDR3 reads CASSPTGFGQPQHF. In DNA, the CDR3 is TGTGCCAGCAGTCCGACGGGGTTCGGACAGCCCCAGCATTTT.

A single count supports this clone. V gene TRBV27 combines with J gene TRBJ2-1; 9 positions match TRBD2. The CDR3 has 13 residues. Germline assignment: CDR1 MNHEY and CDR2 SMNVEV (reference sequence). The V segment lost 6 bases and the J segment 7 bases; nucleotides outside the gene matches: 4. CDR3 nucleotide sequence: TGTGCCAGCAGGGCTAGCGGGGAGAATGAGCAGTTCTTC. It yields the protein CASRASGENEQFF.

The rearrangement uses TRBV5-1 and TRBJ2-3; tentatively, D is TRBD1 (6 bases). With 3 bases removed from V and 1 base from J, the gap between germline ends came to 12 bases. This CDR3 has 15 residues. Germline-derived CDR1 and CDR2 are SGHRS and YFSETQ. The CDR3 DNA is TGCGCCAGCAGCTCGGACAGCCACCGCACAGATACGCAGTATTTT. It encodes CASSSDSHRTDTQYF. Using reference TRBV5-1 and TRBJ2-3 for the parts outside the CDR3, the full variable domain is KAGVTQTPRYLIKTRGQQVTLSCSPISGHRSVSWYQQTPGQGLQFLFEYFSETQRNKGNFPGRFSGRQFSNSRSEMNVSTLELGDSALYLCASSSDSHRTDTQYFGPGTRLTVL.

The chain is built from TRBV5-5 and TRBJ1-6; weak D call: TRBD1 (6 bases). CDR3 length: 16 residues. Germline CDR1 SGHKS, CDR2 YYEKEE (reference sequence). V gave up 4 bases and J gave up 2 bases, with 13 bases separating them. CDR3 DNA: TGTGCCAGCAGCGGTGACAACAGGGCCTATAATTCACCCCTCCACTTT. Its translation: CASSGDNRAYNSPLHF. Full variable domain (missing parts from reference TRBV5-5 and TRBJ1-6): DAGVTQSPTHLIKTRGQQVTLRCSPISGHKSVSWYQQVLGQGPQFIFQYYEKEERGRGNFPDRFSARQFPNYSSELNVNALLLGDSALYLCASSGDNRAYNSPLHFGNGTRLTVT.

The rearrangement joins TRBV5-6 to TRBJ2-5; TRBD1 agrees at 10 bases. The V gene end was trimmed by 3 bases and the J gene end by 5 bases; junction bases not matched to a gene: 7. Germline CDR1 SGHDT, CDR2 YYEEEE. The CDR3 is 15 amino acids. The CDR3 loop is CASSWDRGSEETQYF. The CDR3 DNA follows: TGTGCCAGCAGCTGGGACAGGGGAAGTGAGGAGACCCAGTACTTC.

The V call is TRBV15, the J call TRBJ1-5, with 8 bases aligning to TRBD1. CDR1 is LNHNV and CDR2 is YYDKDF in the germline V gene (reference sequence). There are 13 residues in the CDR3. Losses at the gene ends were 7 bases for V and 8 bases for J; bases not matched to a gene: 7. In DNA form, the CDR3 reads TGTGCCACCACAGGGGGCGGATTGAAGCCCCAGCATTTT. Amino acids: CATTGGGLKPQHF.

The J gene is TRBJ2-1, the V gene TRBV29-1; 10 positions agree with TRBD2. The J segment lost 5 bases and the V segment lost 4 bases, leaving 8 bases of the junction unmatched. This CDR3 has 15 residues. Germline V gives CDR1 SQVTM, CDR2 ANQGSEA. DNA of the CDR3: TGCAGCGTTGGAAGTCGCCTAGCGGGGGACAATGAGCAGTTCTTC. Protein product: CSVGSRLAGDNEQFF.

This clone has more than one count but fewer than ten. The rearrangement links TRBV4-3 to TRBJ2-7; 9 bases fit TRBD1. Germline CDR1 and CDR2: LGHNA and YSLEER. The CDR3 extends over 16 amino acids. J lost 7 bases, V lost 0 bases, and 10 bases had no gene match. CDR3 nucleotide sequence: TGCGCCAGCAGCCAAGATTTAACAGGGGGCGCGGGGGAGCAGTACTTC. As protein: CASSQDLTGGAGEQYF.

The rearrangement joins TRBV28 to TRBJ1-2, with D uncertain. The CDR3 extends over 14 amino acids. Germline CDR1 reads MDHEN; CDR2 reads SYDVKM. V lost 7 bases, J lost 5 bases, and 17 bases lay in between. The CDR3 coding sequence is TGTGCCAGCACCCCCGGAGACCTGCCATATGGCTACACCTTC. Translated: CASTPGDLPYGYTF.

The chain employs TRBV4-3 and TRBJ2-5; possibly TRBD1 for D (5 bases). The DNA matches TRBJ2-7 better at its end, which makes the J call doubtful. CDR3 size: 14 residues. Germline V gene sequence: CDR1 LGHNA, CDR2 YSLEER. CDR3 bases: TGCGCCAGCAGCCAAAATCCCAGGGTCCACGAGCAGTACTTC. This encodes CASSQNPRVHEQYF.

This clone was seen a few times. The V and J genes are TRBV4-2 and TRBJ2-5, with 10 nucleotides matching TRBD1. Germline-derived CDR1 and CDR2 are LGHNA and YNFKEQ. The junction had 4 bases not matched to a gene; V was cut back by 1 base and J by 2 bases. The CDR3 sequence is 16 residues long. CDR3 residues: CASSQGAGQGQETQYF. The CDR3 DNA sequence: TGTGCCAGCAGCCAAGGGGCGGGACAGGGGCAAGAGACCCAGTACTTC.

The chain has TRBV19 and TRBJ1-5, with no clear D. The CDR3 has 13 residues. Germline lookup yields CDR1 LNHDA and CDR2 SQIVND (reference sequence). V was pared by 3 bases and J by 5 bases, with 8 bases between. CDR3 bases: TGTGCCAGTAGTATCAGGTCCGATCAGCCCCAGCATTTT. It encodes CASSIRSDQPQHF.

The gene calls are TRBV28 and TRBJ1-2; 10 bases match TRBD1. CDR1 MDHEN and CDR2 SYDVKM come from the germline V gene. The junction had 13 bases not matched to a gene; V was cut back by 5 bases and J by 4 bases. The CDR3 is made up of 17 amino acids. CDR3 in amino acids: CASSDVTGQGSRYGYTF. In DNA form, the CDR3 reads TGTGCCAGCAGTGATGTAACGGGACAGGGGAGCCGCTATGGCTACACCTTC.

The chain links TRBV9 to TRBJ1-5; possible D gene TRBD1, 5 bases. Trimming took 2 bases from V and 4 from J, leaving 10 bases between them. The germline V gene encodes CDR1 SGDLS and CDR2 YYNGEE. The CDR3 extends over 14 amino acids. For the CDR3, the DNA is TGTGCCAGCAGCGTGGGGGGGGGAAATCAGCCCCAGCATTTT. Its protein is CASSVGGGNQPQHF.

The chain is built from TRBV28 and TRBJ1-5, with D perhaps matching TRBD1 (5 bases). From germline, CDR1 is MDHEN and CDR2 SYDVKM. Trimming took 5 bases from V and 2 from J, leaving 10 bases between them. CDR3 size: 14 residues. The CDR3 DNA reads TGTGCCAGCAGTAGATCACAGGGCAATCAGCCCCAGCATTTT. Translation gives CASSRSQGNQPQHF.

This clone came up a few times. The chain is built from TRBV7-9 and TRBJ2-7; 9 bases are a match to TRBD1. The ends lost 5 bases at V and 0 bases at J; junction bases unmatched: 5. Looked up from germline, CDR1 is SEHNR and CDR2 is FQNEAQ (reference sequence). The length of the CDR3 is 15 residues. The CDR3 sequence: CASSRDRASSYEQYF. As DNA, the CDR3 is TGTGCCAGCAGCCGGGACAGGGCTAGCTCCTACGAGCAGTACTTC.

The chain couples TRBV5-1 to TRBJ2-1; TRBD2 aligns across 10 bases. V lost 2 bases and J lost 5; bases outside the gene matches: 4. Germline loops: CDR1 SGHRS, CDR2 YFSETQ. This CDR3 is built from 15 residues. The CDR3 sequence is CASSFSGGLNNEQFF. The CDR3 DNA reads as TGCGCCAGCAGCTTTAGCGGGGGGCTTAACAATGAGCAGTTCTTC.

The rearrangement links TRBV5-1 to TRBJ1-4; D may be TRBD1 (6 bases). CDR3 length: 17 amino acids. V lost 2 bases and J lost 1, with 15 bases in between. From germline, CDR1 is SGHRS and CDR2 YFSETQ. This CDR3 reads CASSFDRRPLTNEKLFF. The CDR3 DNA follows: TGCGCCAGCAGCTTTGACAGGAGACCTTTAACTAATGAAAAACTGTTTTTT.

The rearrangement links TRBV19 to TRBJ1-5, with 7 bases identical to TRBD1. With V trimmed by 6 bases and J by 2 bases, 13 bases remained unmatched. In germline, CDR1 is LNHDA, CDR2 SQIVND (reference sequence). This CDR3 contains 17 residues. The CDR3 spells CASSLPPAGTGNQPQHF. CDR3 nucleotide sequence: TGTGCCAGTAGCCTACCGCCCGCCGGGACAGGCAATCAGCCCCAGCATTTT. The full variable domain, its missing parts supplied by reference TRBV19 and TRBJ1-5, is DGGITQSPKYLFRKEGQNVTLSCEQNLNHDAMYWYRQDPGQGLRLIYYSQIVNDFQKGDIAEGYSVSREKKESFPLTVTSAQKNPTAFYLCASSLPPAGTGNQPQHFGDGTRLSIL.

This clone was observed a handful of times. The J gene is TRBJ2-6, the V gene TRBV4-2; 10 bases match TRBD1. The CDR3 extends over 19 amino acids. Germline trimming cut 2 bases from V and 0 bases from J; bases unmatched to any gene: 7. Germline V gene sequence: CDR1 LGHNA, CDR2 YNFKEQ. In DNA form, the CDR3 reads TGTGCCAGCAGCCAATTATTGGGGACAGGGGTCTCTGGGGCCAACGTCCTGACTTTC. This encodes CASSQLLGTGVSGANVLTF.

The J gene is TRBJ2-2, the V gene TRBV27, with a possible D match to TRBD1 (6 bases). The V end lost 3 bases, the J end lost 5 bases, and 13 bases lay between the germline ends. The CDR3 runs to 15 residues. Germline V gene sequence: CDR1 MNHEY, CDR2 SMNVEV (reference sequence). In nucleotides, the CDR3 is TGTGCCAGCAGTTTGCGACAGGTTCAAACCGGGGAGCTGTTTTTT. This codes for CASSLRQVQTGELFF.

The chain recombines TRBV2 with TRBJ1-1, with 10 bases matching TRBD1. This CDR3 has 19 amino acids. The ends lost 6 bases at V and 1 base at J; junction bases unmatched: 17. Germline V CDR1 and CDR2: SNHLY, FYNNEI. In DNA, the CDR3 is TGTGCCAGCAGCCCTATACCGACAGGGGGCGTGGGGGGGAACACTGAAGCTTTCTTT. It encodes CASSPIPTGGVGGNTEAFF.

As concerns this clone: The junction does not match germline at one end; this may be a read error. J is TRBJ1-3 and V is TRBV7-9, with D tentatively TRBD1 (6 bases). Germline V gene lookup returns CDR1 SEHNR and CDR2 FQNEAQ (reference sequence). The CDR3 loop spans 16 amino acids. The CDR3 DNA follows: TGTTCCAGCAGCTTAGCAACAGGGAATGGTGGAAACACCATATATTTT. Its translation is CSSSLATGNGGNTIYF.

V is TRBV7-9 and J is TRBJ1-5; D gene uncertain. Trimming left V 4 bases short and J 9 bases short, with 19 bases between. The V gene's germline CDR1 is SEHNR and CDR2 FQNEAQ (reference sequence). This CDR3 contains 15 residues. This CDR3 is CASSSPGSGDGPQHF. Here the CDR3 DNA reads TGTGCCAGCAGCTCCCCTGGGAGCGGAGATGGGCCCCAGCATTTT.

The chain employs TRBV6-5 and TRBJ1-5; D possibly corresponds to TRBD1 (5 bases). Per germline, CDR1 MNHEY and CDR2 SVGAGI. V gave up 5 bases and J gave up 10 bases, with 18 bases separating them. The CDR3 has 14 residues. CDR3 sequence (DNA): TGTGCCAGCAGTGGGGGGGGTTTGGATTCTCCCCAGCATTTT. Translation: CASSGGGLDSPQHF.

The chain links TRBV7-2 to TRBJ1-6, with D unresolved. CDR1 and CDR2 from the germline V gene are SGHTA and FQGNSA. The CDR3 is made up of 16 amino acids. V lost 5 bases to trimming and J lost 9 bases, with 20 bases between them. The CDR3 spells CASSPFSLGRGSPLHF. In DNA form, the CDR3 reads TGTGCCAGCAGCCCGTTCTCGCTAGGGAGAGGTTCACCCCTCCACTTT.

In this sample, this clone turned up a few times. V gene TRBV7-9 combines with J gene TRBJ2-2; maybe TRBD2 (6 bases). Trimming took off 5 bases at V and 5 bases at J, with 9 bases between the two ends. CDR1 is SEHNR, CDR2 FQNEAQ, per germline (reference sequence). The CDR3 has 13 amino acids. CDR3 sequence: CASSPRGTGELFF. The CDR3 bases are TGTGCCAGCAGCCCCCGGGGGACCGGGGAGCTGTTTTTT.

CDR3 sequence reads: CASSIGQGVYEQYF. The CDR3 DNA sequence: TGTGCCAGCAGCATCGGACAGGGGGTATACGAGCAGTACTTC. The rearrangement joins TRBV9 to TRBJ2-7; 10 nucleotides line up with TRBD1. CDR3 length equals 14 residues. V lost 4 bases and J lost 4; bases outside the gene matches: 5. CDR1 and CDR2 from the germline V gene are SGDLS and YYNGEE.

The chain couples TRBV19 to TRBJ2-5; 8 nucleotides match TRBD1. V shed 9 bases, J shed 5 bases, and the junction held 2 bases outside the gene matches. The CDR3 runs 11 residues. Germline loops: CDR1 LNHDA, CDR2 SQIVND (reference sequence). The CDR3 reads CASRGQETQYF. The CDR3 DNA sequence: TGTGCCAGCAGGGGGCAGGAGACCCAGTACTTC.

The rearrangement joins TRBV6-1 to TRBJ2-1; possible D gene TRBD1, 5 bases. V was clipped by 5 bases and J by 11 bases, with 10 bases between them. The germline V gene has CDR1 MNHNS and CDR2 SASEGT. The CDR3 covers 11 residues. The chain's CDR3 is CASSSGNQQFF. The CDR3 DNA reads TGTGCCAGCAGTTCAGGGAATCAGCAGTTCTTC.

Notes on this clone: Distinct nucleotide sequences in the sample also encode this CDR3. The chain combines TRBV5-1 with TRBJ1-2, with D perhaps matching TRBD1 (5 bases). The germline CDR1 and CDR2 sequences are SGHRS and YFSETQ. V dropped 0 bases and J dropped 2 bases, with 8 bases sitting between them. The CDR3 spans 14 residues. CDR3 protein: CASSLGQLNYGYTF. The CDR3 coding sequence is TGCGCCAGCAGCTTGGGACAGCTAAACTATGGCTACACCTTC.